This T cell receptor beta chain was sequenced during a study of OX40 agonist ivuxolimab in advanced cancers. General study points: There were, on average, more expanded clones in CD8+ T cells than in CD4+. Low normalized T-cell clonal expansion was also seen in some nonresponders.

The CDR3 contains 11 residues. CDR1 is SNHLY and CDR2 is FYNNEI in the germline V gene. Trimming left V 8 bases short and J 13 bases short, with 14 bases between. TCRdb keeps only in-frame clones here, not all; method: immunoSEQ multiplex PCR. The sample has 30,000 to 45,000 clones; around 82% are singletons. This clone was detected once. What it binds is unknown. The TCR originated in an adult with an advanced solid tumor such as melanoma, head and neck, liver or kidney cancer. The J gene is TRBJ1-4, the V gene TRBV2; D remains unclear. This specimen was CD4+ or CD8+ T cells sorted from blood, taken in a trial of the OX40 agonist ivuxolimab. CDR3 nucleotides: TGTGCCAGCGGACTCGGGCAAGGACTGTTTTTT. It translates to CASGLGQGLFF.